The entry below gives a single T cell receptor (beta chain) sequence along with its context. This record belongs to a study of T cell changes during pregnancy in multiple sclerosis. Assay used: immunoSEQ multiplex PCR; TCRdb lists only in-frame clones, some missing. Of 55,000 to 75,000 clones in the sample, 91% were seen once. The CDR3 totals 18 residues. The germline CDR1 and CDR2 sequences are KGHSH and LQKENI. After removal of 5 bases from V and 1 base from J, the junction contained 15 bases not matched to a gene. This sequence originates from a female donor in good health, enrolled as a control in a pregnancy study. Sequenced here: peripheral blood, sampled after pregnancy. The chain has TRBV18 and TRBJ2-7; TRBD1 agrees at 9 bases. The DNA for the CDR3 is TGTGCCAGCTCATCTTATTTGGGACAGGGTGGCCCTTCCTACGAGCAGTACTTC. Amino acid sequence: CASSSYLGQGGPSYEQYF.